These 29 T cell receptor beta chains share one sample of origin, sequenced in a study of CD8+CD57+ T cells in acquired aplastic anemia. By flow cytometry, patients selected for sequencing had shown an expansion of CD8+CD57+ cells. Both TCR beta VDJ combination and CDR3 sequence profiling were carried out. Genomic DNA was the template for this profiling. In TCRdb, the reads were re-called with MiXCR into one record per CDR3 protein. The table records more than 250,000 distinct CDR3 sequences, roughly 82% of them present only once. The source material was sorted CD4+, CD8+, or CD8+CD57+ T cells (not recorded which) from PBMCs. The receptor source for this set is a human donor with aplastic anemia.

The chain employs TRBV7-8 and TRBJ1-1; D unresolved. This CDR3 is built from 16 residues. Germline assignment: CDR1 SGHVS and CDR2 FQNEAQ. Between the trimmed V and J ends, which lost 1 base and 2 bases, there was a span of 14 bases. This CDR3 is CASSLVPGSGNTEAFF. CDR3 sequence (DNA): TGTGCCAGCAGCTTAGTACCGGGCTCTGGAAACACTGAAGCTTTCTTT. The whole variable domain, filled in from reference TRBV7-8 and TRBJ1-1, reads GAGVSQSPRYKVAKRGQDVALRCDPISGHVSLFWYQQALGQGPEFLTYFQNEAQLDKSGLPSDRFFAERPEGSVSTLKIQRTQQEDSAVYLCASSLVPGSGNTEAFFGQGTRLTVV.

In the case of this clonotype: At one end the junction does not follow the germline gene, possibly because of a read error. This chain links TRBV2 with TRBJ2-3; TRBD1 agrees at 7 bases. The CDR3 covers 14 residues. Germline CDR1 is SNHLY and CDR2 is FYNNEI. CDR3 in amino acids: CASSEGGTHTPHFF. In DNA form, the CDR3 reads TGTGCCAGCAGCGAAGGGGGCACACATACTCCGCATTTTTTT.

The CDR3 DNA sequence: TGTGCCTGCAGCTTAGCGGGAGGTCCCGCAGCCCTGTACTACGAGCAGTACGTC. Amino acids: CACSLAGGPAALYYEQYV. The J gene is TRBJ2-7, the V gene TRBV7-2; 10 nucleotides match TRBD2. The CDR3 spans 18 residues. Germline CDR1 SGHTA, CDR2 FQGNSA.

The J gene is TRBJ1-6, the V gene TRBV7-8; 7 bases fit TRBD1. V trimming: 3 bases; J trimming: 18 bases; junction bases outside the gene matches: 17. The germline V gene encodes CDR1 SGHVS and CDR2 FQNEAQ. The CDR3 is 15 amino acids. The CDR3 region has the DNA TGTGCCAGCAGCTTTCATCCAGAGGGGACAGCCCTTTCCCACTTT. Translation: CASSFHPEGTALSHF.

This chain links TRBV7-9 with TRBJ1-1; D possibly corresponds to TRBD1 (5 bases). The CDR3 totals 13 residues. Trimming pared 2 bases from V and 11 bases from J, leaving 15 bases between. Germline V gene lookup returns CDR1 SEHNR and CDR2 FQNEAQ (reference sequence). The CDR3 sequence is CASSLTGGESAFF. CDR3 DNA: TGTGCCAGCAGCTTAACGGGAGGGGAATCGGCTTTCTTT. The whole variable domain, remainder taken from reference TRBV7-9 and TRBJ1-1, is DTGVSQNPRHKITKRGQNVTFRCDPISEHNRLYWYRQTLGQGPEFLTYFQNEAQLEKSRLLSDRFSAERPKGSFSTLEIQRTEQGDSAMYLCASSLTGGESAFFGQGTRLTVV.

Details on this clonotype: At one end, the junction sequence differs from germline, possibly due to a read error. CDR3 loop: CASSLAGGAVQENF. The CDR3 nucleotides are TGTGCCAGCAGCCTTGCGGGCGGGGCGGTACAAGAGAATTTT. V usage is TRBV9 and J usage is TRBJ2-3, with D perhaps matching TRBD2 (6 bases). The CDR3 consists of 14 residues. CDR1 is SGDLS and CDR2 is YYNGEE in the germline V gene.

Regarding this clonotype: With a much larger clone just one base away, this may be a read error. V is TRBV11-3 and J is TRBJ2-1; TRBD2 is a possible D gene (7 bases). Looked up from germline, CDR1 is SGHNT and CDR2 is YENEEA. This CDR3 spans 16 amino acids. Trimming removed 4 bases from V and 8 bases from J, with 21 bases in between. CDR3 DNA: TGTGCCAGCAGCTGGGAAGGAGGGGGGGGGAGCGATGAGCAGTTCTTC. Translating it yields CASSWEGGGGSDEQFF.

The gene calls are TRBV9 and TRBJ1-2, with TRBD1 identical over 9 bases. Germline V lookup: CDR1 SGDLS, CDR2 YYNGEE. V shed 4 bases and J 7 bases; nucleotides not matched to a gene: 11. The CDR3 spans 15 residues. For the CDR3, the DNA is TGTGCCAGCAGCTGGAGTGGCACAGGGGGCGGTGGCTACACCTTC. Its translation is CASSWSGTGGGGYTF.

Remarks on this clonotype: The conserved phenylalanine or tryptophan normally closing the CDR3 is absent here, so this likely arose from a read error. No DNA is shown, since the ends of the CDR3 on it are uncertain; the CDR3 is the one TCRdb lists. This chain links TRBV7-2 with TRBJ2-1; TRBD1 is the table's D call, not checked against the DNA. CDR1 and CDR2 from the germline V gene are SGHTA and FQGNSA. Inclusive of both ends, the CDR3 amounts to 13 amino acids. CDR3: CASSDGGSHEQVT.

The CDR3 loop is CASSLSFPGYTF. CDR3 sequence (DNA): TGTGCCAGCAGCTTAAGTTTCCCAGGCTACACCTTC. V and J are TRBV11-3 and TRBJ1-2; D gene uncertain. Looked up from germline, CDR1 is SGHNT and CDR2 is YENEEA. This CDR3 contains 12 residues. V shed 2 bases and J shed 8 bases, with 9 bases lying between them.

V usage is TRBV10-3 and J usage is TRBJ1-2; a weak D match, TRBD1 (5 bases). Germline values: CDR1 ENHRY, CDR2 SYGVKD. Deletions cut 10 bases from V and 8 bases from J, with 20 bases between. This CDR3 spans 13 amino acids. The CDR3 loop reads CATGREAVGGYTF. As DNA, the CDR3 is TGTGCCACCGGCAGGGAGGCGGTGGGGGGCTACACCTTC.

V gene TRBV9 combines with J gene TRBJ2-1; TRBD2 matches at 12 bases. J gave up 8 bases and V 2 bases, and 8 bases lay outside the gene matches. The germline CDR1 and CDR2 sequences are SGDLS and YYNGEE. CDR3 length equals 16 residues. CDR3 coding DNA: TGTGCCAGCAGCGTTCTAGCGGGGGGGACACGGGATGAGCAGTTCTTC. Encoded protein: CASSVLAGGTRDEQFF.

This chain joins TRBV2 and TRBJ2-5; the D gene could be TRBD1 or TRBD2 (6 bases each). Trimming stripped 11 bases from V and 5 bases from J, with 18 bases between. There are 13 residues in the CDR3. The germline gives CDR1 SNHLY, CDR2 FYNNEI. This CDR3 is CAGGRAVGETQYF. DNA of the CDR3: TGTGCCGGGGGGCGGGCCGTCGGGGAGACCCAGTACTTC.

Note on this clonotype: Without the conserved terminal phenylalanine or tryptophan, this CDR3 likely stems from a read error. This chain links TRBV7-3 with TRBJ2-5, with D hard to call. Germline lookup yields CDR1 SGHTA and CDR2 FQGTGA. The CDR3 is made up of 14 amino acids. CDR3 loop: CATSRRGEQEEQYL. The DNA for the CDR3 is TGTGCCACCAGCAGACGCGGCGAGCAAGAGGAACAGTACCTC.

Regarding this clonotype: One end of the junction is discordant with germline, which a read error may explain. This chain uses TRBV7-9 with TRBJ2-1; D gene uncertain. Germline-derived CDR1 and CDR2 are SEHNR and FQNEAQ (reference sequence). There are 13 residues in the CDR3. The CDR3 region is CASSYGGVSEQIF. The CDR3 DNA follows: TGTGCCAGCAGCTATGGTGGGGTTAGTGAGCAGATCTTC.

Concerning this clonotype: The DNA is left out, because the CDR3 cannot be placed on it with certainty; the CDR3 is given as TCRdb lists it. The CDR3 region is CLCASNRPPGANEQFF. The chain employs TRBV7-9 and TRBJ2-1; the listed D gene, TRBD1, was not tested against the DNA. The germline V gene has CDR1 SEHNR and CDR2 FQNEAQ (reference sequence). The CDR3 spans 16 residues, counting both ends.

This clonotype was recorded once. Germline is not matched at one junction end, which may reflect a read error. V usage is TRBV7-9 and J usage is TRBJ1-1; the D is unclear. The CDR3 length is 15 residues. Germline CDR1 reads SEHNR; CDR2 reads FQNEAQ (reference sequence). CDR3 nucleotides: TGTGCCAGCAGCTTAGAGGGTACCTACAACACCGAAGCTTTCTTT. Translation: CASSLEGTYNTEAFF.

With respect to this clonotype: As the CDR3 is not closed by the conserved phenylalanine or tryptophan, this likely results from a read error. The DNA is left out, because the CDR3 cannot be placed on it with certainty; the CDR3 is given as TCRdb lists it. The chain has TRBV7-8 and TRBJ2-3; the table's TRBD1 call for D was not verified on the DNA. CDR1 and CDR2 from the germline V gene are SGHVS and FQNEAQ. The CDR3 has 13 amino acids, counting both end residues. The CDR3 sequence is CASGVQADGTALS.

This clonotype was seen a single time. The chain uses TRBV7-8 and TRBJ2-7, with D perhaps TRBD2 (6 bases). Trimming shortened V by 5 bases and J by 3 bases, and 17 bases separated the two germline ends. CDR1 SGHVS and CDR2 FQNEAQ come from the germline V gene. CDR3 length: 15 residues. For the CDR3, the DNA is TGTGCCAGCAGCCAAGCTAGAGTAGCGGACTACGAGCAGTACTTC. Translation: CASSQARVADYEQYF.

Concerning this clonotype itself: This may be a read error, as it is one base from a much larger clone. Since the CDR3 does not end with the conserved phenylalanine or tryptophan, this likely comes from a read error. The CDR3 is CASTPDRVVTEAFS. The CDR3 DNA reads TGTGCCAGCACTCCCGACAGGGTTGTGACTGAAGCTTTCTCT. The chain joins TRBV6-1 to TRBJ1-1; 7 nucleotides line up with TRBD1. The CDR3 has 14 amino acids. Trimming cost V 7 bases and J 5 bases; bases outside gene matches: 10. Germline CDR1 and CDR2: MNHNS and SASEGT.

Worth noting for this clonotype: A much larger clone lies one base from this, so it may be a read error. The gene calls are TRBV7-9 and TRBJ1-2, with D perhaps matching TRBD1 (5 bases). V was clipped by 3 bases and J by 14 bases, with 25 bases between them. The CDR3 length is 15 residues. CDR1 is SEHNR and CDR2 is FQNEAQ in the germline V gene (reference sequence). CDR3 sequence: CASSLQRSGGCDETF. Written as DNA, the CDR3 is TGTGCCAGCAGCTTGCAAAGAAGCGGGGGGTGCGATGAGACCTTC.

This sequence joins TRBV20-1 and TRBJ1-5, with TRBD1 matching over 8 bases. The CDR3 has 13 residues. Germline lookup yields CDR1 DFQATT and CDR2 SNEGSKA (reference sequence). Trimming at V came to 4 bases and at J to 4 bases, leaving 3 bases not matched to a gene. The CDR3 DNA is TGCAGTGCTACCCGACAGGGGAATCAGCCCCAGCATTTT. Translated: CSATRQGNQPQHF.

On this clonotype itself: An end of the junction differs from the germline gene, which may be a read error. The CDR3 nucleotides are TGTGCCAGCAGCATAGGTGGACAGGGCACGAATACGCAGTATTTT. Translating gives CASSIGGQGTNTQYF. The chain recombines TRBV15 with TRBJ2-3; 8 bases match TRBD1. This CDR3 is 15 amino acids long. CDR1 and CDR2 (germline): LNHNV, YYDKDF (reference sequence). Full variable domain (remainder filled in from reference TRBV15 and TRBJ2-3): DAMVIQNPRYQVTQFGKPVTLSCSQTLNHNVMYWYQQKSSQAPKLLFHYYDKDFNNEADTPDNFQSRRPNTSFCFLDIRSPGLGDTAMYLCASSIGGQGTNTQYFGPGTRLTVL.

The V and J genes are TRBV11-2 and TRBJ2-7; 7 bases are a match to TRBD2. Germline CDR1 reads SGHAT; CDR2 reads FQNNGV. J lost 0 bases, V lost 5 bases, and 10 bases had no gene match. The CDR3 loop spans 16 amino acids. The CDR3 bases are TGTGCCAGCAGCGTAGGGGAGGGATTCAGCTCCTACGAGCAGTACTTC. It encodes CASSVGEGFSSYEQYF.

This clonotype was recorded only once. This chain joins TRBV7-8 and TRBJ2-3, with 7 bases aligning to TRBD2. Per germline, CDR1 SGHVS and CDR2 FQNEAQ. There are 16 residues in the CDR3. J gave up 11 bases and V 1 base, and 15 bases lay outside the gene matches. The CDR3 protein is CASSLEGGPDTQKQYF. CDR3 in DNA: TGTGCCAGCAGCTTAGAGGGAGGGCCCGATACGCAGAAGCAGTATTTT.

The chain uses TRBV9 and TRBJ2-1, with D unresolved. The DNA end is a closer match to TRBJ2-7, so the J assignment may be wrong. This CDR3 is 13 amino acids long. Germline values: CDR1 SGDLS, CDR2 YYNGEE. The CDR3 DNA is TGTGCCAGCAGCCAAGAGTTCCCCTACGAGCAGTACTTC. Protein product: CASSQEFPYEQYF.

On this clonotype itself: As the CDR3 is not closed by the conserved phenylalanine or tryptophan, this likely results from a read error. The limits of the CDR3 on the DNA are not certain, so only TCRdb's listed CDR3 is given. The CDR3 spells CASSLAGADDQQY. V gene TRBV7-8 combines with J gene TRBJ2-3. Germline CDR1 and CDR2: SGHVS and FQNEAQ. The CDR3 spans 13 amino acids, including both terminal residues.

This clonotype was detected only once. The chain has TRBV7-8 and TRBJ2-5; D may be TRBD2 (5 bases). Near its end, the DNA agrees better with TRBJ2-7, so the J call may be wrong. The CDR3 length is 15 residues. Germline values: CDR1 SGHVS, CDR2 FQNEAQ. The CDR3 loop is CASSLDRDMVDEQYF. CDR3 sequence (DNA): TGTGCCAGCAGCTTAGATCGGGATATGGTGGACGAGCAGTACTTC.

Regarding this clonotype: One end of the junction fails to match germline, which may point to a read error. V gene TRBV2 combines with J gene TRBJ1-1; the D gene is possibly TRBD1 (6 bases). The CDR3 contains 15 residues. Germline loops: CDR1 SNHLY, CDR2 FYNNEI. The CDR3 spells CASGFDLTGTTEASF. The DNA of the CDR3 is TGTGCCAGCGGCTTCGATCTGACAGGTACCACTGAAGCTTCCTTT.